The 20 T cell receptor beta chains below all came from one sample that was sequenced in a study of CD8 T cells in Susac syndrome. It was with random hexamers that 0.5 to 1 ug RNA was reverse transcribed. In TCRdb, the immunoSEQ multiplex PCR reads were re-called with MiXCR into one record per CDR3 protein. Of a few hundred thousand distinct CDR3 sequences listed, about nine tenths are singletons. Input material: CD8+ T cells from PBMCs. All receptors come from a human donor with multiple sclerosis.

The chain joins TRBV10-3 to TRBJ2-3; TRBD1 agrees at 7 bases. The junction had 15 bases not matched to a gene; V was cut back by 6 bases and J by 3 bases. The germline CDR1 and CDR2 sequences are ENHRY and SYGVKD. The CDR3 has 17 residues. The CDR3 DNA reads TGTGCCATCAGCGCTGATCCGGGACAGCTAAGGACAGATACGCAGTATTTT. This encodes CAISADPGQLRTDTQYF.

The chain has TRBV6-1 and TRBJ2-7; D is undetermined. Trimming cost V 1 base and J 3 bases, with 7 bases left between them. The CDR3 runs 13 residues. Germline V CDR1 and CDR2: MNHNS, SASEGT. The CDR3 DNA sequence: TGTGCCAGCAGTGAAGGTGGTGACTACGAGCAGTACTTC. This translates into CASSEGGDYEQYF.

CDR3 sequence reads: CASSLGTGGSTEAFF. CDR3 coding DNA: TGTGCCAGCAGCCTCGGGACAGGGGGGAGCACTGAAGCTTTCTTT. This chain links TRBV7-8 with TRBJ1-1, with 11 bases matching TRBD1. Trimming took 5 bases from V and 4 from J; bases not matched to a gene: 6. This CDR3 spans 15 amino acids. Per the germline V gene, CDR1 is SGHVS and CDR2 is FQNEAQ.

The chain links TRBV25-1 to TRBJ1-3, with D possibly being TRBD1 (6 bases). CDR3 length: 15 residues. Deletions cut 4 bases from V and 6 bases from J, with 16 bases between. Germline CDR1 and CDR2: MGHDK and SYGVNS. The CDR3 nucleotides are TGTGCCAGCAGTGCCGGTGGGGGGGCTGAAAACACCATATATTTT. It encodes CASSAGGGAENTIYF.

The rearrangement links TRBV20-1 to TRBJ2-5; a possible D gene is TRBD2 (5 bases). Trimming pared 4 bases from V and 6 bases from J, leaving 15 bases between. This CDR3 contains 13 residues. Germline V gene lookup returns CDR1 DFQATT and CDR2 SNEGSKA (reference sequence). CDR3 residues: CSAKVGVWKTQYF. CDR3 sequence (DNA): TGCAGTGCTAAGGTCGGGGTATGGAAGACCCAGTACTTC.

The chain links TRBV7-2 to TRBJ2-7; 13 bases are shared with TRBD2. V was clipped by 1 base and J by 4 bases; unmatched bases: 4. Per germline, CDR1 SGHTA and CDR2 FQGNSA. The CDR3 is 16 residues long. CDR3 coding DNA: TGTGCCAGCAGCTTAGAGGGACTAGCGGGATTGTACGAGCAGTACTTC. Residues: CASSLEGLAGLYEQYF.

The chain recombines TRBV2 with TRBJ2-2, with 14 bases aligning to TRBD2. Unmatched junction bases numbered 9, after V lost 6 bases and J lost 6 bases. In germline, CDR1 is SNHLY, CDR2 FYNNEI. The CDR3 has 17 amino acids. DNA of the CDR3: TGTGCCAGCAGCGCCGGGACTAGCGGGAGCTGGGCCGGGGAGCTGTTTTTT. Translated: CASSAGTSGSWAGELFF.

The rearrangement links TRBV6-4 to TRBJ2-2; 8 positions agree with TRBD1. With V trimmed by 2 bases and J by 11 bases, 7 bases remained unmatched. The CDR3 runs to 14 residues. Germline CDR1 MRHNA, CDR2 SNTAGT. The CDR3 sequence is CASSDRSDRAELFF. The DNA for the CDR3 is TGTGCCAGCAGTGACAGGTCGGACAGGGCCGAGCTGTTTTTT.

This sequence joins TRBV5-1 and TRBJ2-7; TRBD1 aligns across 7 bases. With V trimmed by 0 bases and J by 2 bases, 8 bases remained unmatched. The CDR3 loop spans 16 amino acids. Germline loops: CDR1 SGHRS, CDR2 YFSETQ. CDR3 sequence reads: CASSLEVGTVTYEQYF. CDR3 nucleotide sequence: TGCGCCAGCAGCTTGGAGGTTGGGACAGTCACCTACGAGCAGTACTTC.

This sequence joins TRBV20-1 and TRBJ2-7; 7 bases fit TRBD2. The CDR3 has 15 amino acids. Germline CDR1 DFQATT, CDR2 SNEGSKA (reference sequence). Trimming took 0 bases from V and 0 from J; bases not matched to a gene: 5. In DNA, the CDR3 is TGCAGTGCTAGAGATTGGTCTAGCGGCTCCTACGAGCAGTACTTC. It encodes CSARDWSSGSYEQYF.

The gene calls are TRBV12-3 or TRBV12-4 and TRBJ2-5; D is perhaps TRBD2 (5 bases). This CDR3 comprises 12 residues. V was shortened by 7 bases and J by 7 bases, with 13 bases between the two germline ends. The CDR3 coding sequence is TGTGCCAGCACCCCCTCAGGAGGGACCCAGTACTTC. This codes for CASTPSGGTQYF.

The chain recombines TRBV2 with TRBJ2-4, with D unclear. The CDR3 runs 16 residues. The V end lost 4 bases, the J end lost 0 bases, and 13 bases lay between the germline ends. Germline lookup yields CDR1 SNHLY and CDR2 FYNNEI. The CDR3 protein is CASSALSQLAKNIQYF. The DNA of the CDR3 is TGTGCCAGCAGTGCTTTGTCCCAACTAGCCAAAAACATTCAGTACTTC.

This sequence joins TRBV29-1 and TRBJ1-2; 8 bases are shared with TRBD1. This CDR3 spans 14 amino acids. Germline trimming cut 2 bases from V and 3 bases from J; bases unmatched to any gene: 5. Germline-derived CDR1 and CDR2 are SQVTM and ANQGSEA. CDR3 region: CSVETAGGDYGYTF. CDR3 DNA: TGCAGCGTTGAAACGGCAGGGGGCGACTATGGCTACACCTTC. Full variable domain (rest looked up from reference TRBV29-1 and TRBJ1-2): SAVISQKPSRDICQRGTSLTIQCQVDSQVTMMFWYRQQPGQSLTLIATANQGSEATYESGFVIDKFPISRPNLTFSTLTVSNMSPEDSSIYLCSVETAGGDYGYTFGSGTRLTVV.

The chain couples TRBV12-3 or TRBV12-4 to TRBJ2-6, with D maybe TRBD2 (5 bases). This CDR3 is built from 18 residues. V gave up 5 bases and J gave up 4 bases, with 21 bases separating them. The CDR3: CASSPRGISPEGANVLTF. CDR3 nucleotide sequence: TGTGCCAGCAGTCCCCGGGGTATCTCTCCTGAGGGGGCCAACGTCCTGACTTTC.

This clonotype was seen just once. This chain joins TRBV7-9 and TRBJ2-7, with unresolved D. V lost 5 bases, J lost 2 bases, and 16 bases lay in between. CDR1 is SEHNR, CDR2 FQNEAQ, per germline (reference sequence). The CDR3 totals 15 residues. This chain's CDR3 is CASSPSDRLTYEQYF. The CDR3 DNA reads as TGTGCCAGCAGCCCCTCTGATCGCCTTACCTACGAGCAGTACTTC. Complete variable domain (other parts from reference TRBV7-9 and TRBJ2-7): DTGVSQNPRHKITKRGQNVTFRCDPISEHNRLYWYRQTLGQGPEFLTYFQNEAQLEKSRLLSDRFSAERPKGSFSTLEIQRTEQGDSAMYLCASSPSDRLTYEQYFGPGTRLTVT.

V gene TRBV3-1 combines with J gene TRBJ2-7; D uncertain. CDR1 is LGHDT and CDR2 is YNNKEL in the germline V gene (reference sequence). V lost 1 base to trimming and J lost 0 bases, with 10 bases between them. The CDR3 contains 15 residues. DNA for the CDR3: TGTGCCAGCAGCCAAGTGCCGGGCTACTCCTACGAGCAGTACTTC. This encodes CASSQVPGYSYEQYF.

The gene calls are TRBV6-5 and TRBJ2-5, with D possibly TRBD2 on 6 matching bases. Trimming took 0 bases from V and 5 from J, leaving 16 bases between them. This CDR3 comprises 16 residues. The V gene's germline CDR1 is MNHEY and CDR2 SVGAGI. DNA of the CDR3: TGTGCCAGCAGTTACTCGACGGGGGAGTGGGAGGAGACCCAGTACTTC. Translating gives CASSYSTGEWEETQYF.

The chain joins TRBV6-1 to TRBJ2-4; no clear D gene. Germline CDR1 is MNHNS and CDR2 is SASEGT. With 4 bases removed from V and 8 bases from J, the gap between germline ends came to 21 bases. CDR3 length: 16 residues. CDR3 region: CASSAPIDQAWDIQYF. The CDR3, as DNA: TGTGCCAGCAGTGCGCCAATAGACCAAGCATGGGACATTCAGTACTTC.

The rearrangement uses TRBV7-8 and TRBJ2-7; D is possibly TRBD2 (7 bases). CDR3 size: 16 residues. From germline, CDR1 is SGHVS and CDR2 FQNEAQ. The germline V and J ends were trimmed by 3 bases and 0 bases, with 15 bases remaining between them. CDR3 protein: CASSFSAGHSSYEQYF. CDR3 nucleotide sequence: TGTGCCAGCAGCTTTTCAGCGGGACACAGCTCCTACGAGCAGTACTTC.

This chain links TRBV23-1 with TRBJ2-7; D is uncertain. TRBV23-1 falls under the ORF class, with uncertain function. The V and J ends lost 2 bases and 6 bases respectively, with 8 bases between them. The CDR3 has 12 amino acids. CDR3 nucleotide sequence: TGCGCCAGCAGTCAAAGTTCACCCGAGCAGTACTTC. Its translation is CASSQSSPEQYF.